The 14 T cell receptor beta chains below were found in one sample sequenced in a study of tumor-infiltrating lymphocytes in glioblastoma multiforme. Multiple V-beta primers and a C-beta primer amplified TCRB from RNA. In TCRdb, the multiplex PCR reads were re-called with MiXCR into one record per CDR3 protein. The sample holds 7,000 to 9,500 distinct CDR3 sequences; about 79% are singletons and the top ten take 75% to 80%. What was sequenced was brain tumor tissue. The receptors originated from a male donor with glioblastoma.

About this clonotype: Given the absence of the conserved phenylalanine or tryptophan at the CDR3 end, a read error is likely. This rearrangement joins TRBV20-1 to TRBJ2-2; tentatively, D is TRBD2 (6 bases). Germline values: CDR1 DFQATT, CDR2 SNEGSKA (reference sequence). The CDR3 has 15 residues. CDR3 in amino acids: CSASLGMVMTGGLFL. The DNA of the CDR3 is TGCAGTGCTAGTCTGGGTATGGTAATGACCGGGGGGCTGTTTTTA.

The V gene is TRBV11-2, the J gene TRBJ2-7, with a tentative D call TRBD2 (5 bases). Looked up from germline, CDR1 is SGHAT and CDR2 is FQNNGV. Trimming left V 7 bases short and J 4 bases short, with 17 bases between. The CDR3 is made up of 14 amino acids. CDR3 amino acids: CASISSLALYEQYF. The CDR3 bases are TGTGCCAGCATCTCTAGCCTAGCACTATACGAGCAGTACTTC.

The chain combines TRBV11-2 with TRBJ1-1; D is possibly TRBD1 (6 bases). The CDR3 is 16 residues long. Trimming removed 0 bases at V and 5 bases at J, with 16 bases between. Germline V gene lookup returns CDR1 SGHAT and CDR2 FQNNGV. For the CDR3, the DNA is TGTGCCAGCAGCTTAGATCTCGGGGGCTGGGGAACTGAAGCTTTCTTT. It is translated as CASSLDLGGWGTEAFF.

On this clonotype: As the CDR3 is not closed by the conserved phenylalanine or tryptophan, this likely results from a read error. The chain uses TRBV30 and TRBJ2-1; maybe TRBD2 (7 bases). Trimming cost V 2 bases and J 3 bases, with 11 bases left between them. From germline, CDR1 is GTSNPN and CDR2 SVGIG (reference sequence). The CDR3 has 14 amino acids. In DNA form, the CDR3 reads TGTGCCTGGAGTTGGGGGGGGCGCTACAATGAGCAGTTCCTC. It encodes CAWSWGGRYNEQFL.

V is TRBV29-1 and J is TRBJ1-2; 11 bases match TRBD1. The trim removed 7 bases at V and 7 bases at J, leaving 5 bases unmatched. CDR3 length equals 12 residues. The germline CDR1 and CDR2 sequences are SQVTM and ANQGSEA. The CDR3 nucleotides are TGCAGCGCCGGACAGGGGGCGTTTGGCTACACCTTC. The encoded protein is CSAGQGAFGYTF. Full variable domain (remainder filled in from reference TRBV29-1 and TRBJ1-2): SAVISQKPSRDICQRGTSLTIQCQVDSQVTMMFWYRQQPGQSLTLIATANQGSEATYESGFVIDKFPISRPNLTFSTLTVSNMSPEDSSIYLCSAGQGAFGYTFGSGTRLTVV.

The count of this clonotype is one. The chain recombines TRBV20-1 with TRBJ1-1, with 8 nucleotides matching TRBD1. Germline trimming cut 7 bases from V and 2 bases from J; bases unmatched to any gene: 15. Germline CDR1 is DFQATT and CDR2 is SNEGSKA (reference sequence). The CDR3 runs 16 residues. CDR3 sequence reads: CSVSPGRGPGNTEAFF. In DNA, the CDR3 is TGCAGTGTGTCGCCGGGCAGGGGGCCAGGAAACACTGAAGCTTTCTTT.

Details on this clonotype: The conserved phenylalanine or tryptophan is not found at the CDR3 terminus, so this likely reflects a read error. The CDR3 loop reads CASSFSRKGLSEGETQYS. CDR3 bases: TGTGCCAGCAGCTTCTCTAGGAAGGGCCTAAGCGAGGGAGAGACCCAGTACTCC. The chain is built from TRBV11-3 and TRBJ2-5; D might be TRBD2 (5 bases). Per the germline V gene, CDR1 is SGHNT and CDR2 is YENEEA. V lost 3 bases and J lost 4, with 24 bases in between. This CDR3 contains 18 residues.

In its sample, this clonotype was seen once. Because the CDR3 is missing its conserved closing phenylalanine or tryptophan, this is likely a read error. Because the CDR3's place on the DNA is in doubt, the DNA is left out and the CDR3 is given as listed by TCRdb. The chain is built from TRBV20-1 and TRBJ2-3; the table's TRBD1 call for D was not verified on the DNA. Looked up from germline, CDR1 is DFQATT and CDR2 is SNEGSKA (reference sequence). The CDR3 contains 15 residues when both ends are counted. The CDR3: CSALRTGTTLNTRYY.

The V and J genes are TRBV29-1 and TRBJ2-3, with D hard to call. The germline CDR1 and CDR2 sequences are SQVTM and ANQGSEA. This CDR3 is 14 amino acids long. The V gene lost 4 bases and the J gene lost 4 bases, with 15 bases spanning the gap. This CDR3 reads CSVGVGSGPDTQYF. CDR3 nucleotide sequence: TGCAGCGTTGGGGTAGGGTCGGGTCCAGATACGCAGTATTTT.

Regarding this clonotype: Sequence at one end of the junction differs from germline and may be a read error. The DNA of the CDR3 is TGTGCCAGCAGCCTAAAGGGGGGAGAAAACGTTCAGTACTTC. This codes for CASSLKGGENVQYF. The genes are TRBV7-9 and TRBJ2-4; D could derive from TRBD1 or TRBD2 (6 bases each). This CDR3 comprises 14 residues. CDR1 is SEHNR and CDR2 is FQNEAQ in the germline V gene (reference sequence).

Details on this clonotype: The junction and the germline gene differ at one end; a read error may be behind it. This chain links TRBV29-1 with TRBJ2-7; 10 bases agree with TRBD2. In germline, CDR1 is SQVTM, CDR2 ANQGSEA. The CDR3 is made up of 16 amino acids. This chain's CDR3 is CNVEDKVPSGSNEQYF. CDR3 in DNA: TGCAACGTTGAAGATAAGGTGCCTAGCGGGAGTAACGAGCAGTACTTC.

As to this clonotype: At one end the junction does not follow the germline gene, possibly because of a read error. This chain joins TRBV11-2 and TRBJ2-7; the D gene is possibly TRBD2 (5 bases). This CDR3 has 15 residues. Looked up from germline, CDR1 is SGHAT and CDR2 is FQNNGV. CDR3 region: CASGFSSLQLYEQYF. CDR3 sequence (DNA): TGTGCCAGCGGCTTCTCTAGCCTACAACTATACGAGCAGTACTTC.

This clonotype was seen once. The CDR3 carries no conserved terminal phenylalanine or tryptophan, so it likely arises from a read error. The DNA is left out, because the CDR3 cannot be placed on it with certainty; the CDR3 is given as TCRdb lists it. The chain is built from TRBV11-2 and TRBJ1-1. The germline CDR1 and CDR2 sequences are SGHAT and FQNNGV. The CDR3 contains 13 residues when both ends are counted. The CDR3 protein is CASSLAGNTEGFY.

In the case of this clonotype: At one of its ends the junction is not consistent with the germline gene, which may arise from a read error. The chain combines TRBV20-1 with TRBJ2-7, with D perhaps given as TRBD1 or TRBD2 (7 bases each). The CDR3 loop spans 16 amino acids. CDR1 and CDR2 from the germline V gene are DFQATT and SNEGSKA (reference sequence). For the CDR3, the DNA is TGCAATGTCATAAACCCAGGGGGAGGGGGGCAGTACGAGCAGTACTTT. Translating gives CNVINPGGGGQYEQYF.